The present entry profiles one T cell receptor (beta chain) with its context. This record belongs to a study of blood T cell repertoires in COVID-19. Whole-study context: Sites across the United States, Italy and Spain contributed samples from acute and convalescent COVID-19. Sources were T cells, B-cell-depleted T cells, or PBMCs; the material itself was cDNA or gDNA.

This CDR3 region has 14 residues. The V gene's germline CDR1 is SGHKS and CDR2 YYEKEE (reference sequence). The ends lost 4 bases at V and 10 bases at J; junction bases unmatched: 9. Original methodology: Researchers report that nucleated cell counts were estimated from reference gene primer amplification. Repertoires were generated with immunoSEQ multiplex PCR, while TCRdb's copy carries only in-frame clones and drops some. V and J calls and clone size are copied from that table; D and trimming were computed from the DNA. The repertoire holds approximately 82,000 clones, with roughly 80% as singletons.

V and J are TRBV5-5 and TRBJ2-7; 12 nucleotides align to TRBD2. The specimen sequenced was peripheral blood. The clonotype originates from a woman in her 70s with acute or convalescent COVID-19. The CDR3 region has the DNA TGTGCCAGCAGCATCCGGCTAGCGGGAGGGCTTCAGTACTTC. Translated: CASSIRLAGGLQYF.